These T cell receptor beta chains were read from a single sample in a study of blood T cell repertoires in COVID-19. Repertoires were generated with immunoSEQ multiplex PCR, while TCRdb's copy carries only in-frame clones and drops some. In the table there are around 270,000 clones, around 84% of which are singletons. Sequencing was done on a sample of peripheral blood. The receptors derive from a woman in her thirties or forties who had recovered from COVID-19. The CDR3 runs from the conserved cysteine through the conserved F or W. D genes are given only for firm matches. Where a row states a size, it is once, few, many or the class of an expanded clone; other rows omit it.

>TRBJ1-2|.|few|TRBV28
TGTGCCAGCGACGGGGGGCCACACTATGGCTACACCTTC
CASDGGPHYGYTF
>TRBJ2-3|TRBD2|.|TRBV27
TGTGCCACTAGCGGGGGGAAATATACGCAGTATTTT
CATSGGKYTQYF
>TRBJ1-1|.|.|TRBV28
TGTGCCAGCAGTTCTTACCGACGGGGGAGTGAAGCTTTCTTT
CASSSYRRGSEAFF
>TRBJ1-2|.|.|TRBV30
TGTGCCTGGAGGACCCAAGGGGTCCCCTATGGCTACACCTTC
CAWRTQGVPYGYTF
>TRBJ2-3|.|.|TRBV18
TGTGCCAGCTCACTCGTTCGGGTCTCGGCAGATACGCAGTATTTT
CASSLVRVSADTQYF
>TRBJ1-1|.|.|TRBV2
TGTGCCAGCAGGAGAACAGAGAACACTGAAGCTTTCTTT
CASRRTENTEAFF
>TRBJ2-7|TRBD1|.|TRBV5-4
TGTGCCAGCAGCTTGGCAGGGGGTTACTCCTACGAGCAGTACTTC
CASSLAGGYSYEQYF
>TRBJ2-2|TRBD1|.|TRBV28
TGTGCCAGCAGTGGCGGGGGACAGGGGGCGTCGGGCACCGGGGAGCTGTTTTTT
CASSGGGQGASGTGELFF
>TRBJ1-3|.|.|TRBV6-5
TGTGCCAGCAGTTACGGGGGGGCGTTATCTGGAAACACCATATATTTT
CASSYGGALSGNTIYF
>TRBJ2-1|.|.|TRBV4-1
TGCGCCAGCAGCCAAGTAGACAGTTACAATGAGCAGTTCTTC
CASSQVDSYNEQFF
>TRBJ1-3|.|.|TRBV2
TGTGCCAGTAACAGGGTCCCTGGAAACACCATATATTTT
CASNRVPGNTIYF
>TRBJ2-7|.|.|TRBV6-1
TGTGCCAGCAGTGAACTTCCGGTCTACGAGCAGTACTTC
CASSELPVYEQYF
>TRBJ2-5|TRBD1|.|TRBV7-2
TGTGCCAGCAGCCTTCAGACAGGGGGCGGGGAGACCCAGTACTTC
CASSLQTGGGETQYF
>TRBJ1-6|.|.|TRBV5-4
TGTGCCAGCAGCGGGGCGGCGAGCTCCTATAATTCACCCCTCCACTTT
CASSGAASSYNSPLHF
>TRBJ2-7|.|.|TRBV5-1
TGCGCCAGCGGGGTTGGGCAGCGGGAGCAGTACTTC
CASGVGQREQYF
>TRBJ1-1|.|.|TRBV15
TGTGCCACCAGCAGAGGAACGTACGAGACTGAAGCTTTCTTT
CATSRGTYETEAFF
>TRBJ2-5|.|.|TRBV3-1/TRBV3-2
TGTGCCAGCAGCCAAGGTGGCAGGCTATGGGAGACCCAGTACTTC
CASSQGGRLWETQYF
>TRBJ1-5|TRBD1|.|TRBV19
TGTGCCAGTAGTACGAGCTGGGACAGGGCTCTTCAGCCCCAGCATTTT
CASSTSWDRALQPQHF
>TRBJ2-7|.|.|TRBV6-5
TGTGCCAGCATTGGGGCGGGGACCTACGAGCAGTACTTC
CASIGAGTYEQYF
>TRBJ1-5|.|.|TRBV19
TGTGCCAGTAGTATTTCGGTGAATCAGCCCCAGCATTTT
CASSISVNQPQHF
>TRBJ1-2|.|.|TRBV7-2
TGTGCCAGCAGCTTAGACAGAGCTAACTATGGCTACACCTTC
CASSLDRANYGYTF
>TRBJ1-6|.|few|TRBV2
TGTGCCAGCACTCTTCAAGGAGGCTTCTATAATTCACCCCTCCACTTT
CASTLQGGFYNSPLHF
>TRBJ1-3|TRBD1|.|TRBV18
TGTGCCAGCTCACCACTCACAGGGACAGCCTCTGGAAACACCATATATTTT
CASSPLTGTASGNTIYF
>TRBJ1-4|.|.|TRBV9
TGTGCCAGCAGCGAATCGCCGGAGATAGAAAAACTGTTTTTT
CASSESPEIEKLFF
>TRBJ2-1|.|many|TRBV30
TGTGCCTGGAGTGTCACGGGGTGGATCGGCAATGAGCAGTTCTTC
CAWSVTGWIGNEQFF